This TCR beta chain is drawn from a study of OX40 agonist ivuxolimab in advanced cancers. The overall study: Ivuxolimab, an antibody that agonizes OX40 (CD134), was administered to the patients. From 23 to 79 years was the age range, with a mean of approximately 63 years, and about 78% were male.

Repertoires were generated with immunoSEQ multiplex PCR, while TCRdb's copy carries only in-frame clones and drops some. The sample shows about 57,000 clones, approximately 83% of them seen only once. Germline V gene lookup returns CDR1 SGHNT and CDR2 YYREEE (reference sequence). This CDR3 is 14 amino acids long. Trimming shortened V by 0 bases and J by 1 base, and 5 bases separated the two germline ends. In its sample, this clone was seen a few times. This clonotype was sampled from an adult with an advanced solid tumor such as melanoma, head and neck, liver or kidney cancer. This chain links TRBV5-4 with TRBJ1-5, with D unresolved. The sequenced sample was CD4+ or CD8+ T cells sorted from blood, obtained in a trial of the OX40 agonist ivuxolimab. CDR3 coding DNA: TGTGCCAGCAGCTTGGGCCCAAGCAATCAGCCCCAGCATTTT. It codes for CASSLGPSNQPQHF.